This T cell receptor (beta chain) was retrieved from a study of T cells in Graves' hyperthyroidism and ophthalmopathy. Overall study findings and caveats: A model of 13 V-J pairs discriminated ophthalmopathy from stable hyperthyroidism.

This clonotype was counted ten times or more. The antigen is unknown. The CDR3 is 14 amino acids. Deletions cut 2 bases from V and 7 bases from J, with 12 bases between. Germline V gene lookup returns CDR1 MDHEN and CDR2 SYDVKM. It was RNA transcripts that yielded the amplified TCR beta CDR3 regions. HTBI primers were used for first-round RT-PCR of the TCR CDR3. TCRdb re-analysed the multiplex PCR reads in MiXCR, keeping a single row per CDR3 protein. The profile shows hundreds of thousands of distinct CDR3 sequences, roughly 16% of them singletons. Using less than 12 ml of fresh peripheral blood, PBMCs were prepared.

This rearrangement joins TRBV28 to TRBJ2-1; unclear D gene. What was sequenced was blood. This clonotype originated in a woman in her 40s with Graves' ophthalmopathy. The CDR3, as DNA: TGTGCCAGCAGTTTAACTGGCCAGTGGAATGAGCAGTTCTTC. It specifies CASSLTGQWNEQFF. Full variable domain (outside the CDR3, taken from reference TRBV28 and TRBJ2-1): DVKVTQSSRYLVKRTGEKVFLECVQDMDHENMFWYRQDPGLGLRLIYFSYDVKMKEKGDIPEGYSVSREKKERFSLILESASTNQTSMYLCASSLTGQWNEQFFGPGTRLTVL.